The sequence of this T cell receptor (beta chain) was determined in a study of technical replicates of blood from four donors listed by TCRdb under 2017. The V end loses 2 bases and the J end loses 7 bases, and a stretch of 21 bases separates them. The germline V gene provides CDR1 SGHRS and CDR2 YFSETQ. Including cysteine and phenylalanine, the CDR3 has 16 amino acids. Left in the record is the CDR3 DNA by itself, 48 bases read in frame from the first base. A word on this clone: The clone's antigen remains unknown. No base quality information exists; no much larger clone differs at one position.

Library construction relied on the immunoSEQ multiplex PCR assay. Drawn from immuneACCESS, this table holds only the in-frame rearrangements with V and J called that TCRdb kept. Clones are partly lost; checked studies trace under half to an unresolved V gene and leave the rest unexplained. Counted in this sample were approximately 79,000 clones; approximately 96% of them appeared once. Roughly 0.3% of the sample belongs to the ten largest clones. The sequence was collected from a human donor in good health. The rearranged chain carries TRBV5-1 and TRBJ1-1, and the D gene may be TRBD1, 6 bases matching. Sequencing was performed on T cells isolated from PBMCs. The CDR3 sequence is CASSLRTEGVGDEAFF. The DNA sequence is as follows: TGCGCCAGCAGCTTAAGGACAGAGGGAGTAGGCGATGAAGCTTTCTTT.